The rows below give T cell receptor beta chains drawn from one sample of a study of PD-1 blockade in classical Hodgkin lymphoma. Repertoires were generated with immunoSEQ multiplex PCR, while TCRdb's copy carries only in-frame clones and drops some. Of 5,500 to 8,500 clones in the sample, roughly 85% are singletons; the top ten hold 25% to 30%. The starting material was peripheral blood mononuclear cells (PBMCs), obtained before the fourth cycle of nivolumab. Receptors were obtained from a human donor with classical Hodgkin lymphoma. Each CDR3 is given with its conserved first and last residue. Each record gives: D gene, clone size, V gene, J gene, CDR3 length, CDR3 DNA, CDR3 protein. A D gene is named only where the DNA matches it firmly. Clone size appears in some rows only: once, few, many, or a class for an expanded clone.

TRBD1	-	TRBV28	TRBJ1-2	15	TGTGCCAGCAGCTTAACCGGGACAGGGGTTAGAGGCTACACCTTC	CASSLTGTGVRGYTF
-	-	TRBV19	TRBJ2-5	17	TGTGCCAGTAGTATAGCTCTAGGGAGGGGGGGCCTTGAGACCCAGTACTTC	CASSIALGRGGLETQYF
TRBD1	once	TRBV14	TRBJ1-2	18	TGTGCCAGCAGCCAGGTCCCGACAGGGGGCCTGGACTACTATGGCTACACCTTC	CASSQVPTGGLDYYGYTF
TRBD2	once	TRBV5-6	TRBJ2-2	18	TGTGCCAGCAGCTTGATCCTAGCGGGGGCCGCGAACACCGGGGAGCTGTTTTTT	CASSLILAGAANTGELFF
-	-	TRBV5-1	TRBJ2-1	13	TGCGCCAGCAGCTGGTCGGCCCCTAATGAGCAGTTCTTC	CASSWSAPNEQFF
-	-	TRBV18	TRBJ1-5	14	TGTGCCAGCTCACCATCCAGGGTCAATCAGCCCCAGCATTTT	CASSPSRVNQPQHF
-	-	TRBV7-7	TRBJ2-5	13	TGTGCTAGCAGCTTAGTCCCTAAAGAGACCCAGTACTTC	CASSLVPKETQYF
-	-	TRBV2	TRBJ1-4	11	TGTGCCAGCGGGGGAGGGGAAAAACTGTTTTTT	CASGGGEKLFF
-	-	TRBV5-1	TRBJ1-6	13	TGCGCCAGCAGCTTGGCTTGGGACTCACCCCTCCACTTT	CASSLAWDSPLHF
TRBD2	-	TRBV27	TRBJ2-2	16	TGTGCCAGCAGCTTCGGGACTAGCGTTTACACCGGGGAGCTGTTTTTT	CASSFGTSVYTGELFF
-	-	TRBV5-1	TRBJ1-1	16	TGCGCCAGCAGCCCGCGCGGGGGCTTAGTTTCTTTATTAGCTTTCTTT	CASSPRGGLVSLLAFF
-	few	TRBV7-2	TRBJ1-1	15	TGTGCCAGCAGCTTATATTCGGACAGTCGGGGTGAAGCTTTCTTT	CASSLYSDSRGEAFF
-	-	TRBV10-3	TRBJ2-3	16	TGTGCCATCAGTGAGTCTACGGGGGTCAAGGCAGATACGCAGTATTTT	CAISESTGVKADTQYF
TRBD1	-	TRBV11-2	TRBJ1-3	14	TGTGCCAGCAGCTACGGACAGGGTGGAAACACCATATATTTT	CASSYGQGGNTIYF
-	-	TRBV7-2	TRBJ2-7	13	TGTGCCAGCAGCTTACAGGGCAACTACGAGCAGTACTTC	CASSLQGNYEQYF
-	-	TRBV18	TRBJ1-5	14	TGTGCCAGCTCACCAGGGGATAGCAATCAGCCCCAGCATTTT	CASSPGDSNQPQHF
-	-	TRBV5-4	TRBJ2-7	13	TGTGCCAGCAGCTTGGCTGGGTCCTACGAGCAGTACTTC	CASSLAGSYEQYF
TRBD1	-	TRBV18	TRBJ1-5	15	TGTGCCAGCTCACCGGCTGAGGGGGCGAGGGGGCCCCAGCATTTT	CASSPAEGARGPQHF
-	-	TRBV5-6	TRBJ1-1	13	TGTGCCAGCAGCTTGGGCTGGGGCACTGAAGCTTTCTTT	CASSLGWGTEAFF
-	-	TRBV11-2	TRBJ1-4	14	TGTGCCAGCAGCCCTGACAGGTTAGGGGAAAAACTGTTTTTT	CASSPDRLGEKLFF